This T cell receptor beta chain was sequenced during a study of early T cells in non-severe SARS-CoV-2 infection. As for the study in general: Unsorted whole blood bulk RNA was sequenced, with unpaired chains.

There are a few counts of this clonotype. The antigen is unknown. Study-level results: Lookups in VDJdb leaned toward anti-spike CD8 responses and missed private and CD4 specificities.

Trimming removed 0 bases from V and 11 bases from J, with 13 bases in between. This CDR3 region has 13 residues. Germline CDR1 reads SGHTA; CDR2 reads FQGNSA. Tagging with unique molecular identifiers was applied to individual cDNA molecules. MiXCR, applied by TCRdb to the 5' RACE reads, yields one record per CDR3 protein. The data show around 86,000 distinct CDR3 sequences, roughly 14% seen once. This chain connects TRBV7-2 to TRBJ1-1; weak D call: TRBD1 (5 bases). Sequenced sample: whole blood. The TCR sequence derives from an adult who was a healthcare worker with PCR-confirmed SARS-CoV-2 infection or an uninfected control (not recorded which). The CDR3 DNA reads TGTGCCAGCAGCTTAGCGAGGGACCGCAAGGCTTTCTTT. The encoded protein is CASSLARDRKAFF.